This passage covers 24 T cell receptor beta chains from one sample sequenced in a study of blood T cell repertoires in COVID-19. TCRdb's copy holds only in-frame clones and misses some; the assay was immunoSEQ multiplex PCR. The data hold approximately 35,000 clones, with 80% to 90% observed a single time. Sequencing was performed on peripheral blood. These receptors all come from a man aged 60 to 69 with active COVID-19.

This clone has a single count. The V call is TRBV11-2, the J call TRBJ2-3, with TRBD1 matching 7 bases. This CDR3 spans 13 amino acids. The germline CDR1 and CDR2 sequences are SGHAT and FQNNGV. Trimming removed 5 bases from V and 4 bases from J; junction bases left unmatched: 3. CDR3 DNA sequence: TGTGCCAGCAGCAGACAGGGCGCAGATACGCAGTATTTT. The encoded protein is CASSRQGADTQYF.

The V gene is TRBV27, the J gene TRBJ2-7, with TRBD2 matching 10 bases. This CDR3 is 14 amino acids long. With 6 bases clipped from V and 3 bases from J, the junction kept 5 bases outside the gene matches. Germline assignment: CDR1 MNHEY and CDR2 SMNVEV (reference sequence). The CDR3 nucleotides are TGTGCCAGCAGGCCAGCGGGAGGGAACTACGAGCAGTACTTC. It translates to CASRPAGGNYEQYF.

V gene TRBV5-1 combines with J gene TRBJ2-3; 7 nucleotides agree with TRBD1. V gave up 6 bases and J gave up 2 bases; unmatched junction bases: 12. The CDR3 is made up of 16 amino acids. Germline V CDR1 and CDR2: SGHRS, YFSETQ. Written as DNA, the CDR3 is TGCGCCAGCACCCGAGCCAAAGACAGGGTCACAGATACGCAGTATTTT. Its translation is CASTRAKDRVTDTQYF.

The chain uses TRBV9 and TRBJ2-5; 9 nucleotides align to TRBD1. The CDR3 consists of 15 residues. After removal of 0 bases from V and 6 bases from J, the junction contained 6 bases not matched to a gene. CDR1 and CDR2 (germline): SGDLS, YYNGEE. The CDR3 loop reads CASSVGTGERKTQYF. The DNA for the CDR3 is TGTGCCAGCAGCGTAGGGACAGGGGAGAGGAAGACCCAGTACTTC.

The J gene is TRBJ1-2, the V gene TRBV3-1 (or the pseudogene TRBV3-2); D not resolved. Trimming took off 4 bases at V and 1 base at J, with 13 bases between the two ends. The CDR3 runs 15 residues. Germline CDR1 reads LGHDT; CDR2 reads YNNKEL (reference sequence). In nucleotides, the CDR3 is TGTGCCAGCAGCCCTTACAAGACACTTAACTATGGCTACACCTTC. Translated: CASSPYKTLNYGYTF.

CDR3 residues: CASSQEGALQETQYF. The CDR3 coding sequence is TGTGCCAGCAGCCAAGAAGGGGCCTTGCAAGAGACCCAGTACTTC. The chain links TRBV4-2 to TRBJ2-5, with D perhaps matching TRBD1 (5 bases). This CDR3 region has 15 residues. The germline V gene has CDR1 LGHNA and CDR2 YNFKEQ. Trimming removed 0 bases at V and 2 bases at J, with 10 bases between.

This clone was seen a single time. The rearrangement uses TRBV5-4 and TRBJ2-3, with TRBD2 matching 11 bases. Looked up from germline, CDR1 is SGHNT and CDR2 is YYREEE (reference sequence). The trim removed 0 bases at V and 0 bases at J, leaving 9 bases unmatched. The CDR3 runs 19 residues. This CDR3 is CASSLAGLAERTSTDTQYF. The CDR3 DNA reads TGTGCCAGCAGCTTGGCGGGACTAGCGGAGCGCACTAGCACAGATACGCAGTATTTT. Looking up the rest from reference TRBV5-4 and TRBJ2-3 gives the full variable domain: ETGVTQSPTHLIKTRGQQVTLRCSSQSGHNTVSWYQQALGQGPQFIFQYYREEENGRGNFPPRFSGLQFPNYSSELNVNALELDDSALYLCASSLAGLAERTSTDTQYFGPGTRLTVL.

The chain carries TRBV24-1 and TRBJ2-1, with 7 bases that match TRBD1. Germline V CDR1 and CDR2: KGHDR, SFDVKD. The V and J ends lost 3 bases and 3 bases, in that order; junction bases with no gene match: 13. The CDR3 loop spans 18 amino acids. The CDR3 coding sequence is TGTGCCACCAGTGATCCATACTCCCGGGACAGCGTCTACAATGAGCAGTTCTTC. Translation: CATSDPYSRDSVYNEQFF.

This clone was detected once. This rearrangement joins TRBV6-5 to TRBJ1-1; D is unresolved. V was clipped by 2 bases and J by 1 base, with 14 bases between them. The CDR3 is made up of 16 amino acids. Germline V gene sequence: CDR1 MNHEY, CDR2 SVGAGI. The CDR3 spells CASSYAGFQANTEAFF. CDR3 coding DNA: TGTGCCAGCAGTTACGCAGGATTCCAAGCGAACACTGAAGCTTTCTTT.

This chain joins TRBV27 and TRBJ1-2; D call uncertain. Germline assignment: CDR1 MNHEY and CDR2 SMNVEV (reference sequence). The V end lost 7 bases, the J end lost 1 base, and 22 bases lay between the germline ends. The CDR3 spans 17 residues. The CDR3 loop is CASTPRRATANNYGYTF. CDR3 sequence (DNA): TGTGCCAGCACCCCCCGGAGGGCCACAGCTAATAACTATGGCTACACCTTC.

The CDR3 loop is CASTPRPGDEQYF. The CDR3 nucleotides read TGTGCCAGCACCCCTAGGCCCGGGGACGAGCAGTACTTC. V gene TRBV6-5 combines with J gene TRBJ2-7, with a tentative D call TRBD2 (5 bases). With 7 bases removed from V and 5 bases from J, the gap between germline ends came to 15 bases. CDR1 is MNHEY, CDR2 SVGAGI, per germline. The CDR3 is 13 residues long.

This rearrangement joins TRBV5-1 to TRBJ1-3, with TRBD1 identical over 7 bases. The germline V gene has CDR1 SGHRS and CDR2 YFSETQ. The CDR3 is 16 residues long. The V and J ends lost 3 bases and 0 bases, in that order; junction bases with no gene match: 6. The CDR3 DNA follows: TGCGCCAGCAGCTCGCTTGGACAGGACTCTGGAAACACCATATATTTT. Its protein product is CASSSLGQDSGNTIYF.

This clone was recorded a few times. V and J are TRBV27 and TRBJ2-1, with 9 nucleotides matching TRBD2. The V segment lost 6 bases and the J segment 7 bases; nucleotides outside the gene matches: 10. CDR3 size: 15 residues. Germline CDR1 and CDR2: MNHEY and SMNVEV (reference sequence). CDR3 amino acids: CASSPLAGGGNEQFF. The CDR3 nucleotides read TGTGCCAGCAGCCCACTAGCGGGCGGAGGGAATGAGCAGTTCTTC.

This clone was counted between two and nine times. This CDR3 reads CASSRAGWTDTQYF. CDR3 in DNA: TGTGCCAGTAGTAGGGCGGGGTGGACAGATACGCAGTATTTT. The chain joins TRBV19 to TRBJ2-3; D may be TRBD2 (6 bases). Trimming shortened V by 4 bases and J by 3 bases, and 11 bases separated the two germline ends. The CDR3 totals 14 residues. Germline V lookup: CDR1 LNHDA, CDR2 SQIVND (reference sequence).

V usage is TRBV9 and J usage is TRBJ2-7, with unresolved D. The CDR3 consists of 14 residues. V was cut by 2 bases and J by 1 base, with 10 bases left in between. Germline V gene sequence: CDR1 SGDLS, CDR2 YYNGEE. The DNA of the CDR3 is TGTGCCAGCAGCGTGTCGTCTAGTTCCTACGAGCAGTACTTC. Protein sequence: CASSVSSSSYEQYF.

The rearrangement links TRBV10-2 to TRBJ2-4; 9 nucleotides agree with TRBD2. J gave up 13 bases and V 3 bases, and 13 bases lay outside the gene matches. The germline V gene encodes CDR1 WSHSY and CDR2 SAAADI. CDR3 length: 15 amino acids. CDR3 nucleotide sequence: TGCGCCAGCAGTGACGGGACTAGCTGGTTGACCGGGCAGTACTTC. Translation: CASSDGTSWLTGQYF.

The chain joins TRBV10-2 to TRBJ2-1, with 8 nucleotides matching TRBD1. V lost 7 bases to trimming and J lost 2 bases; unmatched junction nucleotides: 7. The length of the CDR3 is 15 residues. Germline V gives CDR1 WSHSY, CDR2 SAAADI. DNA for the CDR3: TGCGCCAGCACCGCCGGGACAGGCCCCTACAATGAGCAGTTCTTC. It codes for CASTAGTGPYNEQFF.

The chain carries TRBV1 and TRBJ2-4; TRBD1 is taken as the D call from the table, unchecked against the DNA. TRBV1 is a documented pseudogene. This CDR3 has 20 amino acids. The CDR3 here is CTSSQDPTGGRRKAKNIQYF. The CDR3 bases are TGCACCAGCAGCCAAGATCCCACAGGGGGGAGGCGAAAGGCCAAAAACATTCAGTACTTC.

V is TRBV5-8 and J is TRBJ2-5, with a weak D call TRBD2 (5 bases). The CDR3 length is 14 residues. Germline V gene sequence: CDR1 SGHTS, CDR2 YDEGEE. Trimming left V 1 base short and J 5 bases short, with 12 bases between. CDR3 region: CASSLSGNEETQYF. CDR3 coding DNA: TGTGCCAGCAGCTTGTCGGGGAATGAGGAGACCCAGTACTTC. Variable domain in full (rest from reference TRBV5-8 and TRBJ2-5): EAGVTQSPTHLIKTRGQQATLRCSPISGHTSVYWYQQALGLGLQFLLWYDEGEERNRGNFPPRFSGRQFPNYSSELNVNALELEDSALYLCASSLSGNEETQYFGPGTRLLVL.

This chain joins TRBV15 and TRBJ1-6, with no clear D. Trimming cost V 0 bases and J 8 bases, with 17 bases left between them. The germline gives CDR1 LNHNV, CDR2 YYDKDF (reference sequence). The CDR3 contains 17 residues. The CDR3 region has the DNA TGTGCCACCAGCAGAGATGAGGCAACGGCACGGTATTCACCCCTCCACTTT. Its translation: CATSRDEATARYSPLHF.

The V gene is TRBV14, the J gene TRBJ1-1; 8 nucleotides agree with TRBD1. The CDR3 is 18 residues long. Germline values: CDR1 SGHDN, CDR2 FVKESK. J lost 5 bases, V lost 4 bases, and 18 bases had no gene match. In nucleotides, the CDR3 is TGTGCCAGCAGCCCCCGAGGGGGAGCAGGGGGCTTGTGGACTGAAGCTTTCTTT. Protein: CASSPRGGAGGLWTEAFF. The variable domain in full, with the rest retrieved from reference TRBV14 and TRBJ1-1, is EAGVTQFPSHSVIEKGQTVTLRCDPISGHDNLYWYRRVMGKEIKFLLHFVKESKQDESGMPNNRFLAERTGGTYSTLKVQPAELEDSGVYFCASSPRGGAGGLWTEAFFGQGTRLTVV.

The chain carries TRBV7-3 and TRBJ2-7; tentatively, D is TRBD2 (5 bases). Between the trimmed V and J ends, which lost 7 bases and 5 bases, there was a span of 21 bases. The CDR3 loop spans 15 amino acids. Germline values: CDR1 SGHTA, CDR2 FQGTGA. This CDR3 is CASILRGRLGNEQYF. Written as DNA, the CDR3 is TGTGCCAGCATCCTCCGAGGGCGGCTTGGCAACGAGCAGTACTTC.

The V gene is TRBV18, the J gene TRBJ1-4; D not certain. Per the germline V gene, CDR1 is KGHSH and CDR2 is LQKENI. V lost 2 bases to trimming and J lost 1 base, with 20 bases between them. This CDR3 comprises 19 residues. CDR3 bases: TGTGCCAGCTCACCAGCTCTGAGGGTTGGTTTAGGAACTAATGAAAAACTGTTTTTT. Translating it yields CASSPALRVGLGTNEKLFF.

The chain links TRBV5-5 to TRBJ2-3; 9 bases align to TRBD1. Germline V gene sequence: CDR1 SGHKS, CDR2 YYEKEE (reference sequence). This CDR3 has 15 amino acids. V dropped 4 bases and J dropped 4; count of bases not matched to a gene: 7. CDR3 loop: CASSTTGGGADTQYF. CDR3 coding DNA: TGTGCCAGCAGCACGACAGGGGGTGGGGCAGATACGCAGTATTTT. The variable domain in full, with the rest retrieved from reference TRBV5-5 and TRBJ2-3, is DAGVTQSPTHLIKTRGQQVTLRCSPISGHKSVSWYQQVLGQGPQFIFQYYEKEERGRGNFPDRFSARQFPNYSSELNVNALLLGDSALYLCASSTTGGGADTQYFGPGTRLTVL.